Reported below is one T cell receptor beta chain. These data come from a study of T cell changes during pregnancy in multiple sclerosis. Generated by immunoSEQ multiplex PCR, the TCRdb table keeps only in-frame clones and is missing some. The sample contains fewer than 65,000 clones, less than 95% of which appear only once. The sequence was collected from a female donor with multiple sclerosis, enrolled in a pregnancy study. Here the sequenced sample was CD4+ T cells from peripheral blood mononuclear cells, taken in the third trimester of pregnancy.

The CDR3 DNA is TGTGCCAGCAGCGCGGCAACAGGGAACTATGGCTACACCTTC. Amino acid sequence: CASSAATGNYGYTF. The chain links TRBV7-9 to TRBJ1-2, with D maybe TRBD1 (6 bases). The V end was cut by 5 bases, the J end by 2 bases, with 12 bases between. The CDR3 consists of 14 residues. Germline V gene data show CDR1 as SEHNR and CDR2 as FQNEAQ (reference sequence).